This T cell receptor (beta chain) was retrieved from a study of PD-1 blockade in mismatch repair-deficient tumors. Mismatch repair deficiency was confirmed in all patients, by PCR or immunohistochemistry. Germline CDR1 and CDR2: SGHTA and FQGNSA. CDR3 size: 13 residues. V gave up 4 bases and J gave up 3 bases, with 9 bases separating them. Sequenced by immunoSEQ multiplex PCR; TCRdb stores in-frame clones only, minus some. The data hold 70,000 to 95,000 clones, with approximately 80% observed a single time. The rearrangement joins TRBV7-2 to TRBJ2-5, with D unclear. Sequences were derived from peripheral blood, sampled 44 weeks after starting pembrolizumab. The source of this sequence is an adult with mismatch repair-deficient cancer. The CDR3 protein is CASSSLLEETQYF. Here the CDR3 DNA reads TGTGCCAGCAGCTCCCTACTGGAAGAGACCCAGTACTTC.